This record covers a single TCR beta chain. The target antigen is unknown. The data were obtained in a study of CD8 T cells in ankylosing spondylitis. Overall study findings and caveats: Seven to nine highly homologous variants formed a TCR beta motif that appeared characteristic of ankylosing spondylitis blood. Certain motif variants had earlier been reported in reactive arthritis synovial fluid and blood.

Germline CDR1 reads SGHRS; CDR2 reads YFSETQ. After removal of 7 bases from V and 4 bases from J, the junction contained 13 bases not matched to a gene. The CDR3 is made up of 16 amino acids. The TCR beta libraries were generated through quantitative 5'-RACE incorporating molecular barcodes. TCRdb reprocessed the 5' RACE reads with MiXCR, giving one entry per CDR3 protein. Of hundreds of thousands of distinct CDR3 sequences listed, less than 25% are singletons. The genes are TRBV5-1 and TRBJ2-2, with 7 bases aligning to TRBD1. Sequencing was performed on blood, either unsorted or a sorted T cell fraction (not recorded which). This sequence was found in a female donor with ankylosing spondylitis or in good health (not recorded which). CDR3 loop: CASEETGSITTGELFF. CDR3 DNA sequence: TGCGCCAGCGAGGAGACAGGGTCTATTACCACCGGGGAGCTGTTTTTT.